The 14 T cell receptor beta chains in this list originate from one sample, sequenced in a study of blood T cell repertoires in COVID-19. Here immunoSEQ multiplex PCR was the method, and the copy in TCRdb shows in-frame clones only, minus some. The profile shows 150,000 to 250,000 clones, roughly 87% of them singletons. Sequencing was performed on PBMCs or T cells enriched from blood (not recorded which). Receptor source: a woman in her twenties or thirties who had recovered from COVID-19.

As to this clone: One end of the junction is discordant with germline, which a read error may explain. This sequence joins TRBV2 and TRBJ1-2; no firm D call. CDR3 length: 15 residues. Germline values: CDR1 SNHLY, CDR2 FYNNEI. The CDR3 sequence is CASSPGSHLNYGCTF. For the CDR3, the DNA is TGTGCCAGCAGTCCGGGTAGCCACCTTAACTATGGCTGCACCTTC.

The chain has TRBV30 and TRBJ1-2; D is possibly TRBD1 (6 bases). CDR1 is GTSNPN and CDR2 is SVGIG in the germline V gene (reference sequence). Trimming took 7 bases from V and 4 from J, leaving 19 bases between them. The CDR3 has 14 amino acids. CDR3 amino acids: CASPRGGRVYGYTF. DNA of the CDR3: TGTGCCTCCCCGAGGGGGGGCCGTGTCTATGGCTACACCTTC.

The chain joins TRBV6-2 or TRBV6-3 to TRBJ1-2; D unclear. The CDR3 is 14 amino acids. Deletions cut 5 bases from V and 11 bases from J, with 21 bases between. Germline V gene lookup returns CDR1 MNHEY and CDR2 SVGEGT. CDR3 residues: CASSPSTMSSRYTF. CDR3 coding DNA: TGTGCCAGCAGTCCCTCGACAATGAGTTCAAGGTACACCTTC.

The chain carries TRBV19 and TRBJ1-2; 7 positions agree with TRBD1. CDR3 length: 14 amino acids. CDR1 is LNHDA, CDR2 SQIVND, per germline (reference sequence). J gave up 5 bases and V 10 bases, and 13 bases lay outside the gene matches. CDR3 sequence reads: CATLGQHIFYGYTF. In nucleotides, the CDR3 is TGTGCCACCCTGGGACAGCATATTTTTTATGGCTACACCTTC. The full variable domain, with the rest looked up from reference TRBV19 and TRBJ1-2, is DGGITQSPKYLFRKEGQNVTLSCEQNLNHDAMYWYRQDPGQGLRLIYYSQIVNDFQKGDIAEGYSVSREKKESFPLTVTSAQKNPTAFYLCATLGQHIFYGYTFGSGTRLTVV.

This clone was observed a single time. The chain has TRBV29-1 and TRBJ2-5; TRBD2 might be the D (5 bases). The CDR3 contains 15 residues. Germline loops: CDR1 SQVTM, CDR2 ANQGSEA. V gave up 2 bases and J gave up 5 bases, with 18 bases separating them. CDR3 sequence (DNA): TGCAGCGTTGAACGGGGTTGGGGTAAGGATGAGACCCAGTACTTC. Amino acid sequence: CSVERGWGKDETQYF.

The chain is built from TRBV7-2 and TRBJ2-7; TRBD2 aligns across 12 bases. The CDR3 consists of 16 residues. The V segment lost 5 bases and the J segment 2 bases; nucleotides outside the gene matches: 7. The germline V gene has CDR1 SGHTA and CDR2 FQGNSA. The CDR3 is CASSARLAGETYEQYF. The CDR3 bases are TGTGCCAGCAGCGCTAGACTAGCGGGGGAGACCTACGAGCAGTACTTC.

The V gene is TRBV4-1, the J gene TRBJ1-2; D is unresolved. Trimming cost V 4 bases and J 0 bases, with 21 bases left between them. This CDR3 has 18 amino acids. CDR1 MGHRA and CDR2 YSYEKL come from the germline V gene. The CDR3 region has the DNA TGCGCCAGCAGCCCGACCACCTCTTACAAGGGAGCTAACTATGGCTACACCTTC. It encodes CASSPTTSYKGANYGYTF.

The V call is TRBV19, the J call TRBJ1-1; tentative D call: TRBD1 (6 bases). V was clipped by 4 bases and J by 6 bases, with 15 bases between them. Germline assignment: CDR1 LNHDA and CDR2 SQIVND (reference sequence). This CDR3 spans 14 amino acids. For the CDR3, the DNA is TGTGCCAGTAGTACAGGGGACCCAGTGGCTGAAGCTTTCTTT. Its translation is CASSTGDPVAEAFF.

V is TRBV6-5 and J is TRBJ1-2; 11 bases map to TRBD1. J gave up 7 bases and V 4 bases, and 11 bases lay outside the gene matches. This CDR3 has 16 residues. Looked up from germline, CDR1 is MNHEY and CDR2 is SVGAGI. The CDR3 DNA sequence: TGTGCCAGCAGTTCGGGACAGGGGGTTGTGCTGACTGGCTACACCTTC. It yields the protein CASSSGQGVVLTGYTF.

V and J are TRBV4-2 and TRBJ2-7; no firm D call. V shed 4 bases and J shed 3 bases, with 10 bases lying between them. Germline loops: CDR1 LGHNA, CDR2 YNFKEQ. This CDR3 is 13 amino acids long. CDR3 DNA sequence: TGTGCCAGCAGCCCCACCGGTAGCTACGAGCAGTACTTC. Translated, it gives CASSPTGSYEQYF.

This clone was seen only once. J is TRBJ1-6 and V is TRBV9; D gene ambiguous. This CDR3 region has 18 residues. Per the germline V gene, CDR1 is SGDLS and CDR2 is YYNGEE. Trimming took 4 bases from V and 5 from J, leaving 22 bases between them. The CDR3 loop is CASSPASRTYSNNSPLHF. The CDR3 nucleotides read TGTGCCAGCAGCCCCGCTAGCAGGACGTATTCGAATAATTCACCCCTCCACTTT.

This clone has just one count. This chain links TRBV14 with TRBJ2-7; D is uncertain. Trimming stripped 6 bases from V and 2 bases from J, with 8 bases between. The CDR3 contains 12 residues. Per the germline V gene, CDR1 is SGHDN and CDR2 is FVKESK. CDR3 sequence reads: CASSLRAYEQYF. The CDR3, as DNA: TGTGCCAGCAGTCTTCGTGCCTACGAGCAGTACTTC.

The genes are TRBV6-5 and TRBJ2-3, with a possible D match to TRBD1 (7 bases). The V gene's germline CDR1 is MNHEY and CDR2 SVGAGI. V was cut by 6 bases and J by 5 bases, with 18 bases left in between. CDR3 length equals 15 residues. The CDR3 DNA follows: TGTGCCAGCAGCGGGGGACAGAGGGTAAAAGATACGCAGTATTTT. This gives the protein CASSGGQRVKDTQYF.

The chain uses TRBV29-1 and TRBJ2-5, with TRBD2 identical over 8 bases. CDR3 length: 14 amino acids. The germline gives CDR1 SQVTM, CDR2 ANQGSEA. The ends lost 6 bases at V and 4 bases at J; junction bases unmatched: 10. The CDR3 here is CSVRESGRRETQYF. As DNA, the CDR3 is TGCAGCGTACGGGAAAGCGGGAGACGAGAGACCCAGTACTTC.